This is a list of T cell receptor beta chains from one sample in a study of shared T cell receptors in the human thymus. Libraries were prepared by immunoSEQ multiplex PCR; TCRdb keeps only in-frame clonotypes and omits some of them. This repertoire shows some 760,000 clones, 70% to 90% found once; its top ten account for around 0.01%. The same data also went into a second study, on human thymus T cells.

The sample taken for sequencing was thymocytes. The receptor set was obtained from a girl younger than two with a congenital heart defect. The CDR3 runs from the conserved cysteine through the conserved F or W. A D gene is named only where the DNA matches it firmly. Not every row has a clone size; where given, it reads once, few, many or a size class.

TRBV4-2	NA	once	TRBJ2-3	CASSQDQGCLLDTQYF	TGTGCCAGCAGCCAAGATCAGGGATGTTTGTTGGATACGCAGTATTTT
TRBV5-1	NA	few	TRBJ1-1	CASSLAAGNTEAFF	TGCGCCAGCAGCTTGGCCGCGGGGAACACTGAAGCTTTCTTT
TRBV25-1	NA	few	TRBJ1-2	CASSDRRDNQENYGYTF	TGTGCCAGCAGTGACCGTCGGGACAACCAGGAGAACTATGGCTACACCTTC
TRBV6-6	TRBD2	NA	TRBJ2-1	CASSYSATSGKQFF	TGTGCCAGCAGTTACTCGGCAACTAGCGGAAAGCAGTTCTTC
TRBV7-9	TRBD2	NA	TRBJ2-7	CASSLASGGNYEQYF	TGTGCCAGCAGCTTAGCGAGCGGGGGGAACTACGAGCAGTACTTC
TRBV10-1	NA	NA	TRBJ2-7	CASSGKKGISGEQYF	TGCGCCAGCAGTGGGAAAAAGGGTATATCGGGGGAGCAGTACTTC
TRBV29-1	NA	NA	TRBJ1-4	CSLRTEEGEKLFF	TGCAGCTTAAGGACCGAGGAGGGGGAAAAACTGTTTTTT
TRBV5-1	TRBD1	NA	TRBJ1-1	CASSLQGLASAFF	TGCGCCAGCAGCTTACAGGGGTTGGCTTCAGCTTTCTTT
TRBV5-4	NA	NA	TRBJ1-4	CASSLDRVANEKLFF	TGTGCCAGCAGCTTGGACAGGGTAGCTAATGAAAAACTGTTTTTT
TRBV4-2	TRBD1	few	TRBJ1-2	CASSQDGTVINYGYTF	TGTGCCAGCAGCCAAGATGGGACAGTTATTAACTATGGCTACACCTTC
TRBV29-1	TRBD2	NA	TRBJ2-7	CSAHGTSGGLEQYF	TGCAGCGCCCATGGGACTAGCGGGGGCCTCGAGCAGTACTTC
TRBV6-1	TRBD2	once	TRBJ2-1	CASSVGTSGEPYNEQFF	TGTGCCAGCAGTGTTGGGACTAGCGGGGAACCCTACAATGAGCAGTTCTTC
TRBV10-3	TRBD2	NA	TRBJ2-3	CAILAASDTQYF	TGTGCCATCCTAGCGGCCTCAGATACGCAGTATTTT
TRBV20-1	NA	NA	TRBJ2-1	CSARTSEQFF	TGCAGTGCCAGGACAAGCGAGCAGTTCTTC
TRBV4-1	NA	few	TRBJ1-1	CASSQDPFSDSATQEKAFF	TGCGCCAGCAGCCAAGATCCCTTCAGTGATAGTGCTACCCAGGAAAAAGCTTTCTTT
TRBV27	NA	NA	TRBJ2-1	CASSPTGVQPSPHSYNEQFF	TGTGCCAGCAGTCCCACGGGGGTACAGCCGTCACCCCACTCCTACAATGAGCAGTTCTTC
TRBV27	NA	NA	TRBJ1-2	CASSPRGTNYGYTF	TGTGCCAGCAGTCCTCGGGGGACTAACTATGGCTACACCTTC
TRBV29-1	NA	NA	TRBJ2-3	CSVSQRITDTQYF	TGCAGCGTCTCACAGAGAATCACAGATACGCAGTATTTT
TRBV14	NA	NA	TRBJ1-6	CASSPLGHRYNSPLHF	TGTGCCAGCAGCCCCCTGGGACACCGTTATAATTCACCCCTCCACTTT
TRBV2	NA	NA	TRBJ1-2	CASSDQGPNYGYTF	TGTGCCAGCAGTGATCAGGGTCCTAACTATGGCTACACCTTC
TRBV11-2	TRBD2	NA	TRBJ2-1	CASSLPTAGTSGGYNEQFF	TGTGCCAGCAGCTTACCCACTGCGGGGACTAGCGGGGGGTACAATGAGCAGTTCTTC
TRBV29-1	NA	NA	TRBJ1-2	CSVKRGGNDGYTF	TGCAGCGTTAAGAGGGGAGGTAACGACGGCTACACCTTC
TRBV28	TRBD1	few	TRBJ2-7	CASSGTGDSYEQYF	TGTGCCAGCAGCGGGACAGGGGACTCCTACGAGCAGTACTTC
TRBV5-1	TRBD1	NA	TRBJ1-1	CASSKGQLMNTEAFF	TGCGCCAGCAGCAAGGGACAGCTCATGAACACTGAAGCTTTCTTT
TRBV18	TRBD1	once	TRBJ1-1	CASSPTQGMNTEAFF	TGTGCCAGCTCACCCACACAGGGGATGAACACTGAAGCTTTCTTT
TRBV19	TRBD1	NA	TRBJ2-7	CASSMFSDRGGYEQYF	TGTGCCAGTAGTATGTTTTCGGACAGGGGCGGGTACGAGCAGTACTTC
TRBV5-1	NA	NA	TRBJ1-4	CASTDIPNEKLFF	TGCGCCAGCACTGACATACCTAATGAAAAACTGTTTTTT
TRBV19	NA	once	TRBJ1-2	CASIAGRGYYGYTF	TGTGCCAGTATCGCTGGGCGGGGGTACTATGGCTACACCTTC
TRBV6-5	TRBD1	NA	TRBJ2-5	CASRGQGGPETQYF	TGTGCCAGCAGGGGACAGGGTGGACCAGAGACCCAGTACTTC
TRBV9	NA	once	TRBJ1-2	CASSLPTGGYTF	TGTGCCAGCAGCCTTCCAACCGGGGGCTACACCTTC
TRBV5-5	NA	NA	TRBJ2-7	CASSYRTDFPRREQYF	TGTGCCAGCAGCTACAGGACAGACTTTCCGCGGCGGGAGCAGTACTTC
TRBV6-5	NA	once	TRBJ2-7	CASRPTGFYEQYF	TGTGCCAGCAGACCGACCGGGTTTTACGAGCAGTACTTC
TRBV4-2	NA	NA	TRBJ1-1	CASTRGGATEAFF	TGTGCCAGCACTCGGGGGGGGGCCACTGAAGCTTTCTTT
TRBV28	NA	few	TRBJ1-3	CASRKQAGNTIYF	TGTGCCAGCAGAAAACAGGCTGGAAACACCATATATTTT
TRBV11-2	TRBD2	NA	TRBJ2-5	CASSTRTPLAGYVETQYF	TGTGCCAGCAGCACCCGGACCCCGCTAGCGGGGTATGTAGAGACCCAGTACTTC
TRBV4-3	TRBD1	NA	TRBJ1-4	CASSQDRFGTGTPANEKLFF	TGCGCCAGCAGCCAAGATCGGTTCGGGACAGGGACCCCAGCTAATGAAAAACTGTTTTTT
TRBV28	TRBD1	few	TRBJ1-5	CASSPDRALQPQHF	TGTGCCAGCAGTCCGGACAGGGCTTTACAGCCCCAGCATTTT
TRBV5-1	TRBD2	NA	TRBJ2-2	CASSLEDDSGEHTGELFF	TGCGCCAGCAGCTTAGAAGACGATAGCGGGGAACACACCGGGGAGCTGTTTTTT
TRBV4-1	NA	NA	TRBJ1-1	CASSQECWAGPRFLNTEAFF	TGCGCCAGCAGCCAAGAATGTTGGGCAGGGCCCAGGTTCCTGAACACTGAAGCTTTCTTT
TRBV6-6	TRBD2	NA	TRBJ2-1	CASSTGSGGDYNEQFF	TGTGCCAGCAGTACCGGTAGCGGGGGGGATTACAATGAGCAGTTCTTC
TRBV12-2	NA	NA	TRBJ2-7	CASRLVELAGTYEQYF	TGTGCAAGTCGCTTAGTAGAGCTAGCCGGTACTTACGAGCAGTACTTC
TRBV2	TRBD1	NA	TRBJ1-3	CASSDINGDRAISGNTIYF	TGTGCCAGCAGTGACATAAATGGGGACAGAGCTATCTCTGGAAACACCATATATTTT
TRBV19	NA	NA	TRBJ1-1	CASSIGGSDTEAFF	TGTGCCAGTAGTATCGGCGGGTCCGACACTGAAGCTTTCTTT
TRBV6-6	TRBD1	NA	TRBJ1-1	CASSYRKTGGGTEAFF	TGTGCCAGCAGTTACCGGAAGACAGGGGGTGGCACTGAAGCTTTCTTT
TRBV25-1	NA	NA	TRBJ2-7	CASTTLPEGDTYEQYF	TGTGCCAGCACCACATTACCCGAGGGGGATACATACGAGCAGTACTTC
TRBV6-1	NA	NA	TRBJ1-2	CATPPSGKCGYTF	TGTGCCACCCCCCCGTCAGGGAAATGCGGCTACACCTTC
TRBV30	TRBD1	NA	TRBJ2-7	CAWSSGTGGPYEQYF	TGTGCCTGGAGTTCCGGGACAGGGGGCCCCTACGAGCAGTACTTC
TRBV10-3	TRBD1	NA	TRBJ2-7	CAISGRRQGVREQYF	TGTGCCATCAGTGGCAGAAGACAGGGGGTCCGGGAGCAGTACTTC
TRBV28	NA	NA	TRBJ2-7	CASSPHPYEQYF	TGTGCCAGCAGTCCTCACCCCTACGAGCAGTACTTC
TRBV5-1	TRBD1	once	TRBJ2-7	CASSQQQGGYEQYF	TGCGCCAGCAGTCAGCAACAGGGGGGCTACGAGCAGTACTTC
TRBV7-2	TRBD2	NA	TRBJ2-6	CASRNFSGGAGANVLTF	TGTGCCAGCAGAAACTTTAGCGGGGGGGCTGGGGCCAACGTCCTGACTTTC
TRBV4-1	TRBD1	NA	TRBJ2-1	CASSARDRDVSEQFF	TGCGCCAGCAGCGCCCGGGACAGGGATGTTAGTGAGCAGTTCTTC
TRBV4-3	NA	NA	TRBJ1-1	CASSQSRVETEAFF	TGCGCCAGCAGCCAGAGCAGGGTTGAGACTGAAGCTTTCTTT
TRBV14	TRBD2	NA	TRBJ2-7	CASSQYERGWEQYF	TGTGCCAGCAGCCAATATGAGCGGGGGTGGGAGCAGTACTTC
TRBV2	NA	NA	TRBJ1-1	CASSEKDPGLNTEAFF	TGTGCCAGCAGTGAAAAGGATCCGGGACTCAACACTGAAGCTTTCTTT
TRBV6-1	NA	few	TRBJ1-5	CASSESDSEDQPQHF	TGTGCCAGCAGTGAGTCGGACAGCGAAGATCAGCCCCAGCATTTT
TRBV19	NA	NA	TRBJ1-3	CASSMSPEELNTIYF	TGTGCCAGTAGTATGTCCCCCGAGGAGCTAAACACCATATATTTT
TRBV10-3	NA	NA	TRBJ2-7	CAITRDSPYEQYF	TGTGCCATCACGCGGGACAGTCCCTACGAGCAGTACTTC